Listed here are 10 T cell receptor beta chains from one sample, sequenced in a study of radiotherapy plus CTLA-4 blockade in lung cancer. The assay was immunoSEQ multiplex PCR, and TCRdb's table has in-frame clones only and misses some. Here the sample spans over 80,000 clones, roughly four fifths being singletons. The starting material was peripheral blood, obtained from a patient treated with radiotherapy plus ipilimumab. Source of these receptors: a human donor with non-small cell lung cancer who had stable disease on radiotherapy plus ipilimumab.

About this clone itself: The junction differs from germline at one of its ends, possibly a read error. The chain is built from TRBV7-9 and TRBJ2-1, with D possibly TRBD2 on 5 matching bases. CDR1 SEHNR and CDR2 FQNEAQ come from the germline V gene (reference sequence). This CDR3 region has 14 residues. CDR3 DNA: TGTGCCAGCAGCCTAGCTGGCTCCTACAATGAGCAGTTCTTC. Amino acids: CASSLAGSYNEQFF.

V is TRBV6-1 and J is TRBJ2-1; D perhaps matches TRBD1 (5 bases). In germline, CDR1 is MNHNS, CDR2 SASEGT. V was cut by 8 bases and J by 5 bases, with 10 bases left in between. This CDR3 contains 12 residues. The CDR3 loop is CASGALDNEQFF. CDR3 nucleotides: TGTGCCAGCGGGGCGCTTGACAATGAGCAGTTCTTC.

This chain links TRBV25-1 with TRBJ2-5; D may be TRBD2 (5 bases). The CDR3 contains 15 residues. Germline CDR1 and CDR2: MGHDK and SYGVNS. The ends were cut back, 0 bases at V and 4 bases at J, with 12 bases in the middle. In DNA, the CDR3 is TGTGCCAGCAGTGAATATGAGGGTGGTGGAGAGACCCAGTACTTC. Its translation: CASSEYEGGGETQYF. Supplemented by reference TRBV25-1 and TRBJ2-5, the full variable domain reads EADIYQTPRYLVIGTGKKITLECSQTMGHDKMYWYQQDPGMELHLIHYSYGVNSTEKGDLSSESTVSRIRTEHFPLTLESARPSHTSQYLCASSEYEGGGETQYFGPGTRLLVL.

This chain connects TRBV18 to TRBJ2-5, with D hard to call. Germline loops: CDR1 KGHSH, CDR2 LQKENI. This CDR3 is built from 12 residues. Trimming took 5 bases from V and 4 from J, leaving 8 bases between them. DNA for the CDR3: TGTGCCAGCTCAAGCCCCTTAGAGACCCAGTACTTC. Its protein is CASSSPLETQYF.

The chain carries TRBV10-3 and TRBJ2-3, with 10 bases that match TRBD2. J gave up 6 bases and V 3 bases, and 9 bases lay outside the gene matches. Germline CDR1 reads ENHRY; CDR2 reads SYGVKD. The CDR3 is 16 amino acids. The CDR3 nucleotides read TGTGCCATCAGTGACCCCAGCGGGGGGGCTGGTGATACGCAGTATTTT. Amino acid sequence: CAISDPSGGAGDTQYF.

DNA of the CDR3: TGTGCCAGCAGCTCGAGGTTTCGGGTGAACACTGAAGCTTTCTTT. As protein: CASSSRFRVNTEAFF. This chain uses TRBV5-4 with TRBJ1-1; the D is unclear. V was trimmed by 3 bases and J by 0 bases, leaving 12 bases between them. Per germline, CDR1 SGHNT and CDR2 YYREEE (reference sequence). CDR3 length equals 15 residues. The whole variable domain, remainder taken from reference TRBV5-4 and TRBJ1-1, is ETGVTQSPTHLIKTRGQQVTLRCSSQSGHNTVSWYQQALGQGPQFIFQYYREEENGRGNFPPRFSGLQFPNYSSELNVNALELDDSALYLCASSSRFRVNTEAFFGQGTRLTVV.

The chain carries TRBV21-1 and TRBJ2-7; the DNA was not compared with TRBD2, the D call given in the table. TRBV21-1 is an annotated pseudogene. CDR3 size: 15 residues. In DNA, the CDR3 is TGTGCCAGCAGCAAAGGAGGGAGACGGACGGGCGAGCAGTACTTC. Encoded protein: CASSKGGRRTGEQYF.

V gene TRBV19 combines with J gene TRBJ2-1, with TRBD2 matching over 9 bases. Trimming cost V 1 base and J 8 bases; bases outside gene matches: 9. Germline V gene sequence: CDR1 LNHDA, CDR2 SQIVND (reference sequence). The CDR3 spans 16 residues. Here the CDR3 DNA reads TGTGCCAGTAGTATAGGACTAGCGGAGGTGTACGATGAGCAGTTCTTC. Protein: CASSIGLAEVYDEQFF.

V gene TRBV4-1 combines with J gene TRBJ2-3, with 7 bases matching TRBD2. Germline values: CDR1 MGHRA, CDR2 YSYEKL. This CDR3 spans 15 amino acids. The V segment lost 0 bases and the J segment 3 bases; nucleotides outside the gene matches: 3. The CDR3 DNA is TGCGCCAGCAGCCAAGATCGAGCGGGGACAGATACGCAGTATTTT. Its translation: CASSQDRAGTDTQYF.

The chain carries TRBV27 and TRBJ2-2; D perhaps matches TRBD2 (6 bases). The CDR3 has 15 amino acids. Germline CDR1 and CDR2: MNHEY and SMNVEV (reference sequence). The V and J ends lost 4 bases and 6 bases respectively, with 15 bases between them. CDR3 loop: CASSSRTILPGELFF. In nucleotides, the CDR3 is TGTGCCAGCAGTTCCCGGACTATCCTCCCCGGGGAGCTGTTTTTT.